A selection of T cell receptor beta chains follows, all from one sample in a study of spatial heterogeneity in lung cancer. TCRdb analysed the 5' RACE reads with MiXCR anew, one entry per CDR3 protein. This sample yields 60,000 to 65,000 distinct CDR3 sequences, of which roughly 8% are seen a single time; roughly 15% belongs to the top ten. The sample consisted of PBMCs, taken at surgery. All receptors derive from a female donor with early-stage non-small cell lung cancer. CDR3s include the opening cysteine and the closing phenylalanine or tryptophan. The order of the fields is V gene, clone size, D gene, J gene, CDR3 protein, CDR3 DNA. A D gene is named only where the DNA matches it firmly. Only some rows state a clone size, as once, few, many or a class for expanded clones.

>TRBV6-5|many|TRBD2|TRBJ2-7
CASSQGDSGSEQYF
TGTGCCAGCAGCCAAGGGGATAGCGGGAGCGAGCAGTACTTC
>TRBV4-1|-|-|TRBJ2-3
CASSQDSLGPGHRSDTQYF
TGCGCCAGCAGCCAAGATAGTTTGGGCCCGGGACACCGTTCAGATACGCAGTATTTT
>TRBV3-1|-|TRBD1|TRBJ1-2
CASSQDRTGGGYTF
TGTGCCAGCAGCCAAGATAGAACAGGGGGCGGCTACACCTTC
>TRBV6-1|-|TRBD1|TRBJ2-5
CASRAGTGAFQETQYF
TGTGCCAGCAGAGCCGGGACAGGGGCTTTCCAAGAGACCCAGTACTTC
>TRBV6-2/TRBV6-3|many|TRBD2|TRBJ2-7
CASRLAGDTREQYF
TGTGCCAGCAGACTAGCGGGAGATACTAGGGAGCAGTACTTC
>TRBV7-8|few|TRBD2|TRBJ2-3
CASSRPGLAGNPDTQYF
TGTGCCAGCAGCCGACCGGGACTAGCGGGGAACCCAGATACGCAGTATTTT
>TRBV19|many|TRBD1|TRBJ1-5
CASHRSGQDYSNQPQHF
TGTGCCAGTCACAGGTCGGGACAGGATTATAGCAATCAGCCCCAGCATTTT
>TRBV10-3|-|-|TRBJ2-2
CASEGQLNTGELFF
TGTGCCTCCGAAGGACAATTGAACACCGGGGAGCTGTTTTTT
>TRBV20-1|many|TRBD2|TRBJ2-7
CSARVGLDQHEQYF
TGCAGTGCTAGGGTGGGACTAGATCAGCACGAGCAGTACTTC
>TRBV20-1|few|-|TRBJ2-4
CSASIPGGRSKNIQYF
TGCAGTGCTTCGATTCCAGGGGGGAGGTCCAAAAACATTCAGTACTTC
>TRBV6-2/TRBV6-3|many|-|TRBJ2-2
CASTNRGLELFF
TGTGCCAGCACCAACAGGGGACTGGAGCTGTTTTTT
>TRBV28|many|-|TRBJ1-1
CASTPQGTMNTEAFF
TGTGCCAGCACTCCACAGGGAACCATGAACACTGAAGCTTTCTTT
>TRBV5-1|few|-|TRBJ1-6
CASKRGSDNSPLHF
TGCGCCAGCAAAAGGGGCTCCGATAATTCACCCCTCCACTTT
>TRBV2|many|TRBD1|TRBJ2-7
CASRSREGASYEQYF
TGTGCCAGCAGATCGAGAGAGGGGGCCAGCTACGAGCAGTACTTC
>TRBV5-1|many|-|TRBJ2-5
CASSLADAPFGETQYF
TGCGCCAGCAGCTTGGCCGACGCTCCTTTCGGGGAGACCCAGTACTTC
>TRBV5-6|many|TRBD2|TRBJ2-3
CASSSGTSEADTQYF
TGTGCCAGCAGCTCCGGGACTAGCGAGGCAGATACGCAGTATTTT
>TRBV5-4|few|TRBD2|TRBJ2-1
CASSLATSGRVNEQFF
TGTGCCAGCAGCTTGGCCACTAGCGGGAGGGTCAATGAGCAGTTCTTC
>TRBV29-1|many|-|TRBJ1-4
CSVKTGPNEKLFF
TGCAGCGTTAAGACAGGTCCGAATGAAAAACTGTTTTTT
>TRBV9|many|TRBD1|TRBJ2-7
CASSGPGQDTEQYF
TGTGCCAGCAGCGGGCCGGGACAGGACACCGAGCAGTACTTC
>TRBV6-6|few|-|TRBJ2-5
CASSQGLPGETQYF
TGTGCCAGCAGTCAGGGACTCCCTGGGGAGACCCAGTACTTC
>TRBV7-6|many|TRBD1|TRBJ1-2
CASSPTGWEANYGYTF
TGTGCCAGCAGCCCGACAGGGTGGGAAGCTAACTATGGCTACACCTTC
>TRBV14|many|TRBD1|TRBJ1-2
CASSQAGTGPRDYGYTF
TGTGCCAGCAGCCAAGCCGGGACAGGGCCCCGGGACTATGGCTACACCTTC
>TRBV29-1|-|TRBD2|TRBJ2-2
CSVENRPGGTGELFF
TGCAGCGTTGAGAACCGCCCGGGGGGCACCGGGGAGCTGTTTTTT
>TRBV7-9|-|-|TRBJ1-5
CASSLGQPGQPQHF
TGTGCCAGCAGCTTAGGACAGCCTGGGCAGCCCCAGCATTTT
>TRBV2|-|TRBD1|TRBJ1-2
CASSLDPSGTGTDGYTF
TGTGCCAGCAGTCTCGACCCTTCGGGGACAGGGACAGATGGCTACACCTTC
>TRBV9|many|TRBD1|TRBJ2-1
CASSVGTVENEQFF
TGTGCCAGCAGCGTGGGGACAGTCGAAAATGAGCAGTTCTTC
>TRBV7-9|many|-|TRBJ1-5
CASSLEQYNQPQHF
TGTGCCAGCAGCTTAGAACAGTACAATCAGCCCCAGCATTTT
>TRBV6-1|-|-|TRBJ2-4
CASSPRDLAKNIQYF
TGTGCCAGCAGCCCACGGGACCTAGCCAAAAACATTCAGTACTTC
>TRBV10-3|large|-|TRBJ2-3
CAISEDPAGTDTQYF
TGTGCCATCAGTGAGGATCCAGCGGGCACAGATACGCAGTATTTT